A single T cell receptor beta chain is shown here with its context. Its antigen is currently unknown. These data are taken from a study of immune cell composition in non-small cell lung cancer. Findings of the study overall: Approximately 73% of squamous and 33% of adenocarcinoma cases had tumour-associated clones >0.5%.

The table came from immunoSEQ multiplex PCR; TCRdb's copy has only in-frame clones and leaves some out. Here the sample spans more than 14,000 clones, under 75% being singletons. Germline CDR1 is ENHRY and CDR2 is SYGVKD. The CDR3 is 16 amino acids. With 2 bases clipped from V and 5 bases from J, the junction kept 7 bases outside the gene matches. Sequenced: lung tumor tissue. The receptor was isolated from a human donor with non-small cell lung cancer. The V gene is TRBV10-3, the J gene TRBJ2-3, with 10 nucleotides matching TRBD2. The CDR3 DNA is TGTGCCATCAGTGAGGGTAGCGGGGGGTTGTTAGATACGCAGTATTTT. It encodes CAISEGSGGLLDTQYF.